The T cell receptor beta chain under discussion was sequenced for a study of T cell changes during pregnancy in multiple sclerosis. Trimming took 1 base from V and 3 from J; bases not matched to a gene: 9. The germline gives CDR1 MNHEY, CDR2 SMNVEV (reference sequence). The CDR3 has 16 residues. Profiled with immunoSEQ multiplex PCR; TCRdb holds only in-frame clones, not every one. The sample lists 40,000 or so clones, 85% to 95% occurring once. The sequenced sample was CD8+ T cells from peripheral blood mononuclear cells, obtained in the third trimester of pregnancy. The receptor was derived from a female donor with multiple sclerosis, enrolled in a pregnancy study. V and J are TRBV27 and TRBJ2-7; TRBD2 matches 7 bases. CDR3 sequence (DNA): TGTGCCAGCAGTTTATTAAACCGCGGGGGAATCTACGAGCAGTACTTC. Translating gives CASSLLNRGGIYEQYF.